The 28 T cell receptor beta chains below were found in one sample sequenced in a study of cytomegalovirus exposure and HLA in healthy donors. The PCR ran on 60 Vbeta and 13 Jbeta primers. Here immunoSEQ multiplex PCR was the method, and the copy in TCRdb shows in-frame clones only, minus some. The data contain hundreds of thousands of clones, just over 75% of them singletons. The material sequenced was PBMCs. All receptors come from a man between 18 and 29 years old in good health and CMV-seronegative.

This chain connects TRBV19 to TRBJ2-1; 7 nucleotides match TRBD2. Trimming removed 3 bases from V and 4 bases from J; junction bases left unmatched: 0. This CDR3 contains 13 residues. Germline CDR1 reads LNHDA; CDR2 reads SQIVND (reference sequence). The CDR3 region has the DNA TGTGCCAGTAGTATCGGGGGGTACAATGAGCAGTTCTTC. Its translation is CASSIGGYNEQFF.

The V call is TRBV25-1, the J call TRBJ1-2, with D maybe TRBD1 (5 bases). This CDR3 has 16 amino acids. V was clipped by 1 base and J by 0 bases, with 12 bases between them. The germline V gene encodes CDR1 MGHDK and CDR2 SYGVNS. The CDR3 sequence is CASSESEGRANYGYTF. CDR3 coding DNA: TGTGCCAGCAGTGAATCCGAGGGGAGGGCTAACTATGGCTACACCTTC.

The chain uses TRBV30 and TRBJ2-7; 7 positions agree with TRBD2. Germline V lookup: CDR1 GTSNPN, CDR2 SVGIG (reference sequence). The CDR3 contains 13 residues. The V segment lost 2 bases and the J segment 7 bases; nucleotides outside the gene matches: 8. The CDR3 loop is CAWSNHVGGEQYF. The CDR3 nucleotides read TGTGCCTGGAGTAACCATGTGGGAGGGGAGCAGTACTTC.

The CDR3 here is CASGRDRGMNTEAFF. The CDR3 nucleotides read TGTGCCAGCGGACGGGACAGGGGGATGAACACTGAAGCTTTCTTT. V and J are TRBV6-1 and TRBJ1-1, with 11 bases aligning to TRBD1. CDR3 length equals 15 residues. Germline-derived CDR1 and CDR2 are MNHNS and SASEGT. J was trimmed by 0 bases and V by 8 bases; bases with no gene match: 5.

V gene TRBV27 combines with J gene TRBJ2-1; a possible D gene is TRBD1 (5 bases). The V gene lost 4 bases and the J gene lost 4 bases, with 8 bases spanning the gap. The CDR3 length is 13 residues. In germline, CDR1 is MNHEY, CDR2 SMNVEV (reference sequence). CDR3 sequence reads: CASSYQGYNEQFF. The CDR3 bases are TGTGCCAGCAGTTACCAGGGTTACAATGAGCAGTTCTTC.

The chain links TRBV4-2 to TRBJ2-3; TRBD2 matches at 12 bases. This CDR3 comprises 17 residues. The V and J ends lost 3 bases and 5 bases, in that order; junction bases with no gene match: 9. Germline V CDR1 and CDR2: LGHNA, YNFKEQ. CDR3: CASSQEQGLAGRDTQYF. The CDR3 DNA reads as TGTGCCAGCAGCCAGGAACAAGGACTAGCGGGACGAGATACGCAGTATTTT.

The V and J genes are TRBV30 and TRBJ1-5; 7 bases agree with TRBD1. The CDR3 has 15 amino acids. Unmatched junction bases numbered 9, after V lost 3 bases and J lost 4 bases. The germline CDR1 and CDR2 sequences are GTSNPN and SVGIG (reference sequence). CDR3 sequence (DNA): TGTGCCTGGAGGGATCGACAGGGCCCTAATCAGCCCCAGCATTTT. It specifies CAWRDRQGPNQPQHF.

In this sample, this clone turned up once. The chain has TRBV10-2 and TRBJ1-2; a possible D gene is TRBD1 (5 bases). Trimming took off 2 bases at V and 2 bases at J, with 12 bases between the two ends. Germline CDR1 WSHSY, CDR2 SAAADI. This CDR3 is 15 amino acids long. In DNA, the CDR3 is TGCGCCAGCAGTGAGCCACTTAACAGGAACTATGGCTACACCTTC. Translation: CASSEPLNRNYGYTF.

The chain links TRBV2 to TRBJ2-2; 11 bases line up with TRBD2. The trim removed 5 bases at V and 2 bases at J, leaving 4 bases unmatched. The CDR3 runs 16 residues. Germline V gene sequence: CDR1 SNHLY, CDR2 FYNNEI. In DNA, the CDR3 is TGTGCCAGCAGTTCGGGGACTAGCGGAAACACCGGGGAGCTGTTTTTT. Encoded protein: CASSSGTSGNTGELFF.

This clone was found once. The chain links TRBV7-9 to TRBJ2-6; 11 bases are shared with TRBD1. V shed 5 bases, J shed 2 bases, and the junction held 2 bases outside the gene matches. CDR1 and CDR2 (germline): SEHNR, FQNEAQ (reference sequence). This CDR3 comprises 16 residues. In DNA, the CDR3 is TGTGCCAGCAGCCCGGGACAGGGGGCTGGGGCCAACGTCCTGACTTTC. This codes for CASSPGQGAGANVLTF.

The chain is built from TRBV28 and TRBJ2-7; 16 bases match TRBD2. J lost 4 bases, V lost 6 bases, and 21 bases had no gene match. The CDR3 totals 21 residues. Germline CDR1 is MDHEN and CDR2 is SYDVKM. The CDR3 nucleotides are TGTGCCAGCAGACCTTCCTCGGGACAGAGGGGGACTAGCGGGAGGGCTTACGAGCAGTACTTC. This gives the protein CASRPSSGQRGTSGRAYEQYF.

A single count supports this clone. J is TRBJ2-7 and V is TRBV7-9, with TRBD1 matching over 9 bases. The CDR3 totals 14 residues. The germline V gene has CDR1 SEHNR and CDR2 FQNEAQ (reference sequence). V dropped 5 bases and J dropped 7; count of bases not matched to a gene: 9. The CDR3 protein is CASSHRDRVREQYF. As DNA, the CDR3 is TGTGCCAGCAGCCACCGGGACAGGGTAAGAGAGCAGTACTTC. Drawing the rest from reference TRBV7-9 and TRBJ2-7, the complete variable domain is DTGVSQNPRHKITKRGQNVTFRCDPISEHNRLYWYRQTLGQGPEFLTYFQNEAQLEKSRLLSDRFSAERPKGSFSTLEIQRTEQGDSAMYLCASSHRDRVREQYFGPGTRLTVT.

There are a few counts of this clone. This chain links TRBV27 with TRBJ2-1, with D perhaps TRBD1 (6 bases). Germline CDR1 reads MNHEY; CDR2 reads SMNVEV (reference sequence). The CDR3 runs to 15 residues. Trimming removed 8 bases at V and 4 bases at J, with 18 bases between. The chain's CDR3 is CASPQGPGEYNEQFF. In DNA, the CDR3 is TGTGCCAGCCCCCAGGGACCAGGGGAGTACAATGAGCAGTTCTTC.

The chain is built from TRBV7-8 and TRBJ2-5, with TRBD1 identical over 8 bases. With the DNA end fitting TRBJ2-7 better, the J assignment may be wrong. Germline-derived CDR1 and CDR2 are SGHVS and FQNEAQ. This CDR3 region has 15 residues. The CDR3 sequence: CASSLKVGQAYEQYF. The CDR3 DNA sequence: TGTGCCAGCAGCTTAAAAGTGGGACAGGCCTACGAGCAGTACTTC.

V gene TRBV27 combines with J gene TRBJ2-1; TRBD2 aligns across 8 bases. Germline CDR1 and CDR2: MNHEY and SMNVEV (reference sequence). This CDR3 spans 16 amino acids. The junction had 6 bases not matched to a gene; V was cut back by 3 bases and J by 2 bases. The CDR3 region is CASSLVAGTPYNEQFF. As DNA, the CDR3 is TGTGCCAGCAGTTTGGTAGCGGGGACCCCCTACAATGAGCAGTTCTTC.

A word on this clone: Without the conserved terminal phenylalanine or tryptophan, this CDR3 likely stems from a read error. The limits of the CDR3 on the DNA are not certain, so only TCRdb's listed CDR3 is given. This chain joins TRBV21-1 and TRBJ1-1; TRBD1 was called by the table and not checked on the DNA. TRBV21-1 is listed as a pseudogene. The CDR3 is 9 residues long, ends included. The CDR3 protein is CASSDRTRY.

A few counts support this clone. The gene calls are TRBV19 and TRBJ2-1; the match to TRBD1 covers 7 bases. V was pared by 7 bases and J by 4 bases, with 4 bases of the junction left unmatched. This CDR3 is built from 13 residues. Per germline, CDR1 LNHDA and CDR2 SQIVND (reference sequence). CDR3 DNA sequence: TGTGCCAGTACAGGGGGAATTTACAATGAGCAGTTCTTC. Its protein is CASTGGIYNEQFF.

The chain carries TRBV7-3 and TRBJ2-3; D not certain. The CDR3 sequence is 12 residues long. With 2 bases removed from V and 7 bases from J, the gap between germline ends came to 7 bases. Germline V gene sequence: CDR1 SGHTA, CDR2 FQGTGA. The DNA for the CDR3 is TGTGCCAGCAGCTTACCAGGTTATACGCAGTATTTT. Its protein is CASSLPGYTQYF.

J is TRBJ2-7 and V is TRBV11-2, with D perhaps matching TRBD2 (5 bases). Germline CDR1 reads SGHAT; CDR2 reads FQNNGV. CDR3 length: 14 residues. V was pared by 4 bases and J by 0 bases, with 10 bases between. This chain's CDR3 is CASSYRTVSYEQYF. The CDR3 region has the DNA TGTGCCAGCAGCTACCGGACTGTCTCCTACGAGCAGTACTTC.

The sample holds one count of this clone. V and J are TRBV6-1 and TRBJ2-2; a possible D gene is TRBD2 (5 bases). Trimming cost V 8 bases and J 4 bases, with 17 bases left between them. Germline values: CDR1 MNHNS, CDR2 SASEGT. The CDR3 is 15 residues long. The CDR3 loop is CASLIGLETTGELFF. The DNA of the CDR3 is TGTGCCAGCTTAATCGGACTCGAAACCACCGGGGAGCTGTTTTTT.

CDR3 amino acids: CASSRSGQFNTGELFF. In nucleotides, the CDR3 is TGCGCCAGCAGCCGATCAGGACAGTTTAACACCGGGGAGCTGTTTTTT. The chain joins TRBV4-1 to TRBJ2-2; D is possibly TRBD1 (6 bases). V was trimmed by 4 bases and J by 2 bases, leaving 14 bases between them. Germline lookup yields CDR1 MGHRA and CDR2 YSYEKL. The CDR3 has 16 amino acids.

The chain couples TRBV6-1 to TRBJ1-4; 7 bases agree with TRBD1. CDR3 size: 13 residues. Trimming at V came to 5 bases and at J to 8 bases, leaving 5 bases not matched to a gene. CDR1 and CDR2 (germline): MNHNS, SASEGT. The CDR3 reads CASSPGQIEKLFF. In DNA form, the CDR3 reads TGTGCCAGCAGTCCGGGACAGATCGAAAAACTGTTTTTT.

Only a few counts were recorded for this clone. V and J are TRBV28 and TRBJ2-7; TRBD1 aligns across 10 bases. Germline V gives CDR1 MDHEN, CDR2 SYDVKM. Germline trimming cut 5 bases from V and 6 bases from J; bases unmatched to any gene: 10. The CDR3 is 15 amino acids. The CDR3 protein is CASSPRGQGIFEQYF. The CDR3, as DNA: TGTGCCAGCAGTCCCCGGGGACAGGGGATTTTCGAGCAGTACTTC. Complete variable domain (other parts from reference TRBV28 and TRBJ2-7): DVKVTQSSRYLVKRTGEKVFLECVQDMDHENMFWYRQDPGLGLRLIYFSYDVKMKEKGDIPEGYSVSREKKERFSLILESASTNQTSMYLCASSPRGQGIFEQYFGPGTRLTVT.

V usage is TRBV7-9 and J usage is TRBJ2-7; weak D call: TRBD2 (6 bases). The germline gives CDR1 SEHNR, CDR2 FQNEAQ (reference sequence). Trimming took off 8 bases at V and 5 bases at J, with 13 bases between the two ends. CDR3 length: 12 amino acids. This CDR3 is CASLGGVDEQYF. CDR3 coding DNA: TGTGCCAGCCTCGGGGGAGTGGACGAGCAGTACTTC.

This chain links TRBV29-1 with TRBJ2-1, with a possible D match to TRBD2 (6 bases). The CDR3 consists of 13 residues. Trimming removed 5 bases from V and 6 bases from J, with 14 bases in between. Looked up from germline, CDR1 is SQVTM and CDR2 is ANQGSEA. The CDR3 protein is CSVRASVSNEQFF. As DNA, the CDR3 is TGCAGCGTTAGGGCTAGCGTGAGCAATGAGCAGTTCTTC.

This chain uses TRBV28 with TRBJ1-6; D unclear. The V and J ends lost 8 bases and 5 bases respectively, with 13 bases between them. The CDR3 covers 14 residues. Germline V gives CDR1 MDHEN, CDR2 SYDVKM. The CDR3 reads CASSRVRDNSPLHF. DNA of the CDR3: TGTGCCAGCTCCCGGGTGCGGGATAATTCACCCCTCCACTTT.

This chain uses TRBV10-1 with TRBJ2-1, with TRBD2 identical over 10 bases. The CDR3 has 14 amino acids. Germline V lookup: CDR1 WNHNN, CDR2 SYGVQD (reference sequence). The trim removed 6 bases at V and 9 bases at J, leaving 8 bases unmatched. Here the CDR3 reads CASSKTSGVTEQFF. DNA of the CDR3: TGCGCCAGCAGCAAAACTAGCGGGGTTACTGAGCAGTTCTTC.

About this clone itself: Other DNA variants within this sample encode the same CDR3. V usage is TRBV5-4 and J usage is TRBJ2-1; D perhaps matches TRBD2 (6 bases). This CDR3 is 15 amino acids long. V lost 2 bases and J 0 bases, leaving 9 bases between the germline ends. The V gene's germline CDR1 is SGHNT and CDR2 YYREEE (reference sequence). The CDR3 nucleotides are TGTGCCAGCAGCTTACGGGGGAGCTCCTACAATGAGCAGTTCTTC. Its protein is CASSLRGSSYNEQFF. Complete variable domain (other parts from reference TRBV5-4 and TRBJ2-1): ETGVTQSPTHLIKTRGQQVTLRCSSQSGHNTVSWYQQALGQGPQFIFQYYREEENGRGNFPPRFSGLQFPNYSSELNVNALELDDSALYLCASSLRGSSYNEQFFGPGTRLTVL.